The next 6 T cell receptor beta chains were all read from a single sample in a study of blood T cells in healthy people across ages. Together with a sample-barcoded 5' primer, a J-beta primer mix was included in a second PCR lasting roughly 6 to 12 cycles. TCRdb re-called the 5' RACE reads through MiXCR, storing one row per CDR3 protein. Altogether some 1.5 million distinct CDR3 sequences are present, 28% being singletons, with the ten largest covering 7% to 9%. Material for sequencing was blood. These receptors were taken from a young woman in good health.

This sequence joins TRBV6-2 or TRBV6-3 and TRBJ2-7; 13 bases match TRBD2. Germline V CDR1 and CDR2: MNHEY, SVGEGT. With V trimmed by 10 bases and J by 1 base, 4 bases remained unmatched. The CDR3 spans 14 residues. As DNA, the CDR3 is TGTGCCACGAGGACTAGCGGGGGATCCTACGAGCAGTACTTC. Residues: CATRTSGGSYEQYF.

Many counts were recorded for this clonotype. This chain joins TRBV5-6 and TRBJ2-3; TRBD2 might be the D (6 bases). This CDR3 region has 15 residues. CDR1 is SGHDT, CDR2 YYEEEE, per germline. V lost 2 bases and J lost 2, with 12 bases in between. As DNA, the CDR3 is TGTGCCAGCAGCTTCCGACAGCGGGCCACAGATACGCAGTATTTT. The encoded protein is CASSFRQRATDTQYF.

This clonotype was seen only once. The chain carries TRBV20-1 and TRBJ2-1; 12 bases are shared with TRBD2. Trimming at V came to 6 bases and at J to 6 bases, leaving 6 bases not matched to a gene. Germline lookup yields CDR1 DFQATT and CDR2 SNEGSKA (reference sequence). The CDR3 contains 14 residues. The CDR3 reads CSAWLAGGPNEQFF. As DNA, the CDR3 is TGCAGTGCCTGGCTAGCGGGAGGGCCCAATGAGCAGTTCTTC.

In its sample, this clonotype was seen many times. V and J are TRBV29-1 and TRBJ2-7; D is undetermined. The CDR3 runs 11 residues. V was pared by 0 bases and J by 5 bases, with 5 bases between. CDR1 and CDR2 (germline): SQVTM, ANQGSEA. The DNA for the CDR3 is TGCAGCGTTGAAGACATTCACGAGCAGTACTTC. Its translation: CSVEDIHEQYF.

This clonotype turned up a few times. The rearrangement joins TRBV4-3 to TRBJ1-1, with D possibly matching TRBD1 (5 bases). CDR1 LGHNA and CDR2 YSLEER come from the germline V gene. Trimming left V 3 bases short and J 11 bases short, with 10 bases between. The CDR3 covers 11 residues. CDR3 residues: CASSHTGRAFF. In DNA form, the CDR3 reads TGCGCCAGCAGCCATACAGGCCGGGCTTTCTTT.

This clonotype was counted many times. The gene calls are TRBV15 and TRBJ2-3; weak D call: TRBD1 (6 bases). Trimming removed 1 base at V and 4 bases at J, with 12 bases between. CDR3 size: 15 residues. Germline V gene lookup returns CDR1 LNHNV and CDR2 YYDKDF (reference sequence). The CDR3: CATSRGTDVSDTQYF. CDR3 DNA sequence: TGTGCCACCAGCAGAGGGACAGATGTCTCAGATACGCAGTATTTT. The entire variable domain, with the rest obtained from reference TRBV15 and TRBJ2-3, is as follows: DAMVIQNPRYQVTQFGKPVTLSCSQTLNHNVMYWYQQKSSQAPKLLFHYYDKDFNNEADTPDNFQSRRPNTSFCFLDIRSPGLGDTAMYLCATSRGTDVSDTQYFGPGTRLTVL.